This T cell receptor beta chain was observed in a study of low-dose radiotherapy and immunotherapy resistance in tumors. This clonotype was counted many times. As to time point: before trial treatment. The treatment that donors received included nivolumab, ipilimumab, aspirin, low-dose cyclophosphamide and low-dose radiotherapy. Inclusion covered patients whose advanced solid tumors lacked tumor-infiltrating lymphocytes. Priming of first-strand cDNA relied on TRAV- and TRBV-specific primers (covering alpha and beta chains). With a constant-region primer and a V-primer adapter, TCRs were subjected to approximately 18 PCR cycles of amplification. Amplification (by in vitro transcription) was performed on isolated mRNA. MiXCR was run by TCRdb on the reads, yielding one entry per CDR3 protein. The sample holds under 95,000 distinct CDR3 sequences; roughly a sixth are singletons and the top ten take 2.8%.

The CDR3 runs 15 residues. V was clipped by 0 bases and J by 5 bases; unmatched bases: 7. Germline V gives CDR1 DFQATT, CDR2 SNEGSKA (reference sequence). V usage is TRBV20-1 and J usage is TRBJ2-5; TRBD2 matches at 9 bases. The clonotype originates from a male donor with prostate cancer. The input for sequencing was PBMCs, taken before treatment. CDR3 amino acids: CSARDLASGEETQYF. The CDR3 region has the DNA TGCAGTGCTAGAGATTTGGCTAGCGGGGAGGAGACCCAGTACTTC.